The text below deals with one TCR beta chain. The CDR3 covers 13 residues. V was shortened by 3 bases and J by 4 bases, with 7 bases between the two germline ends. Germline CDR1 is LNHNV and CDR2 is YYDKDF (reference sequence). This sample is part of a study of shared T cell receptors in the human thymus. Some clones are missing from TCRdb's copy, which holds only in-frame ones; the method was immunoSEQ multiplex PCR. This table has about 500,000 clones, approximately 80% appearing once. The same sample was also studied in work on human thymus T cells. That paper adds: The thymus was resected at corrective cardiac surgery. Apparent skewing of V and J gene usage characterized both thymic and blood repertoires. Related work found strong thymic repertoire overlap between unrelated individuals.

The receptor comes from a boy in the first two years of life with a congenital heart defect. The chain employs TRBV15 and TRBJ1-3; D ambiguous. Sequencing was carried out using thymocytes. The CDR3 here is CATSRREGNTIYF. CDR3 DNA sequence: TGTGCCACCAGCAGGCGCGAGGGAAACACCATATATTTT.